A selection of T cell receptor beta chains follows, all from one sample in a study of shared clonotypes between healthy human individuals. Profiled with immunoSEQ multiplex PCR; TCRdb holds only in-frame clones, not every one. The repertoire holds about 1.5 million clones, with roughly 96% as singletons. The sequenced sample consisted of naive CD4+ T cells sorted from blood. These receptors originate from a man under 40 in good health. Each CDR3 is given with its conserved first and last residue. Fields, in order: CDR3 DNA, CDR3 protein, V gene, J gene, D gene, clone size. D genes are given only for firm matches. Some rows mark clone size as missing; the rest say once, few, many or name a class of expanded clone.

CDR3 DNA: TGTGCCAGCATTTCCCCCCCAGCGACCGTCCACCGTTGGGAGCTGTTTTTT; CDR3 protein: CASISPPATVHRWELFF; V gene: TRBV27; J gene: TRBJ2-2; D gene: NA; clone size: NA
CDR3 DNA: TGTGCCAGCAGCTTATCGGTTAGGAATTACGAGCAGTACTTC; CDR3 protein: CASSLSVRNYEQYF; V gene: TRBV11-2; J gene: TRBJ2-7; D gene: NA; clone size: NA
CDR3 DNA: TGTGCCAGTAGTATTAGGTGGGTAAACACTGAAGCTTTCTTT; CDR3 protein: CASSIRWVNTEAFF; V gene: TRBV19; J gene: TRBJ1-1; D gene: NA; clone size: NA
CDR3 DNA: TGTGCCAGCAGCTTTCGGACAGGGTCCTACGAGCAGTACTTC; CDR3 protein: CASSFRTGSYEQYF; V gene: TRBV7-9; J gene: TRBJ2-7; D gene: TRBD1; clone size: NA
CDR3 DNA: TGTGCCAGCTCACCACCTGACAGGGGAGGGTACGAGCAGTACTTC; CDR3 protein: CASSPPDRGGYEQYF; V gene: TRBV18; J gene: TRBJ2-7; D gene: NA; clone size: NA
CDR3 DNA: TGTGCCAGCAGGACATCCGGGACAGGAGGCTACGAGCAGTACTTC; CDR3 protein: CASRTSGTGGYEQYF; V gene: TRBV28; J gene: TRBJ2-7; D gene: TRBD1; clone size: NA
CDR3 DNA: TGCGCCAGCAGTCCCAGGGGGCATCCCAATGAGCAGTTCTTC; CDR3 protein: CASSPRGHPNEQFF; V gene: TRBV23-1; J gene: TRBJ2-1; D gene: TRBD1; clone size: NA
CDR3 DNA: TGTGCCAGCAGTTTACGGGCAGTCTATGGCTACACCTTC; CDR3 protein: CASSLRAVYGYTF; V gene: TRBV28; J gene: TRBJ1-2; D gene: NA; clone size: once
CDR3 DNA: TGTGCCAGCAGCTCGTCGACAGGGGGAACTGAAGCTTTCTTT; CDR3 protein: CASSSSTGGTEAFF; V gene: TRBV7-8; J gene: TRBJ1-1; D gene: TRBD1; clone size: NA
CDR3 DNA: TGTGCCAGCAGTAGGGACAGGGACTACGAGCAGTACTTC; CDR3 protein: CASSRDRDYEQYF; V gene: TRBV6-6; J gene: TRBJ2-7; D gene: TRBD1; clone size: NA
CDR3 DNA: TGCGCCAGCAGCTTGGGACTAGCGGGAGAGGGTGAGCAGTTCTTC; CDR3 protein: CASSLGLAGEGEQFF; V gene: TRBV5-1; J gene: TRBJ2-1; D gene: TRBD2; clone size: NA
CDR3 DNA: TGTGCCATCAGTGAGTCAAGAGATAGTACGGAGCAGTACTTC; CDR3 protein: CAISESRDSTEQYF; V gene: TRBV10-3; J gene: TRBJ2-7; D gene: NA; clone size: NA
CDR3 DNA: TGTGCCACCAGCATGGACCGGCAGCCCCAGCATTTT; CDR3 protein: CATSMDRQPQHF; V gene: TRBV15; J gene: TRBJ1-5; D gene: NA; clone size: NA
CDR3 DNA: TGTGCCAGCAGCCCCGTTGGGGGGGACTATGGCTACACCTTC; CDR3 protein: CASSPVGGDYGYTF; V gene: TRBV7-9; J gene: TRBJ1-2; D gene: NA; clone size: NA
CDR3 DNA: TGTGCCAGCAGCTTGTACGGAGTTCGAACCGGGGAGCTGTTTTTT; CDR3 protein: CASSLYGVRTGELFF; V gene: TRBV5-5; J gene: TRBJ2-2; D gene: NA; clone size: NA
CDR3 DNA: TGTGCCAGCTCACCATCGAAGTCTAGAGGTGGATACGAGCAGTACTTC; CDR3 protein: CASSPSKSRGGYEQYF; V gene: TRBV18; J gene: TRBJ2-7; D gene: NA; clone size: NA
CDR3 DNA: TGTGCCTGGATCGGGGGAGGCACTGAAGCTTTCTTT; CDR3 protein: CAWIGGGTEAFF; V gene: TRBV30; J gene: TRBJ1-1; D gene: NA; clone size: NA
CDR3 DNA: TGTGCCAGCTCACCACGACAGGGCGGAACTAATGAAAAACTGTTTTTT; CDR3 protein: CASSPRQGGTNEKLFF; V gene: TRBV18; J gene: TRBJ1-4; D gene: TRBD1; clone size: NA
CDR3 DNA: TGTGCCTGGAGAGCACAGGGCAGGGGTGACAATCAGCCCCAGCATTTT; CDR3 protein: CAWRAQGRGDNQPQHF; V gene: TRBV30; J gene: TRBJ1-5; D gene: NA; clone size: NA